This T cell receptor (beta chain) was identified during a study of identical twins. The CDR3 contains 15 residues. V lost 6 bases and J lost 1, with 15 bases in between. Germline CDR1 and CDR2: DFQATT and SNEGSKA (reference sequence). TCRdb reanalysed the 5' RACE reads using MiXCR and keeps one entry per CDR3 protein. The sample shows 430,000 or so distinct CDR3 sequences, 20% to 30% of them seen only once. The same sample was also used in a study of T cells expressing NK-cell markers.

The TCR was taken from a woman younger than 35 in good health. Sequencing was done on a sample of CD4+ T cells sorted from blood. This rearrangement joins TRBV20-1 to TRBJ2-2; D possibly corresponds to TRBD2 (6 bases). The CDR3 loop reads CSAQTKRVNTGELFF. The CDR3 DNA reads TGCAGTGCCCAGACGAAGCGGGTGAACACCGGGGAGCTGTTTTTT.